These 15 T cell receptor beta chains share one sample of origin, sequenced in a study of Ad26.COV2.S vaccination and SARS-CoV-2 variants. Treatment in this sample: approximately 18 received Ad26.COV2.S at low or high dose, single or two shots; about five received placebo; per-sample allocation not given. Vaccine and placebo recipients were sampled on day 63 after the first injection. Libraries were prepared by immunoSEQ multiplex PCR; TCRdb keeps only in-frame clonotypes and omits some of them. Here the sample spans some 480,000 clones, roughly 89% being singletons. This material consisted of peripheral blood, taken in a trial of Ad26.COV2.S vaccine versus placebo. All receptors come from a person between 18 and 65 years old who received the Ad26.COV2.S COVID-19 vaccine or a placebo.

The J gene is TRBJ2-1, the V gene TRBV4-2, with 7 nucleotides matching TRBD2. Trimming removed 0 bases from V and 6 bases from J; junction bases left unmatched: 5. The CDR3 runs 15 residues. The germline CDR1 and CDR2 sequences are LGHNA and YNFKEQ. The CDR3 DNA is TGTGCCAGCAGCCAAGAGGCGGGAGAGGGCAATGAGCAGTTCTTC. It specifies CASSQEAGEGNEQFF.

The rearrangement uses TRBV7-9 and TRBJ1-4; possible D gene TRBD1, 5 bases. The germline V and J ends were trimmed by 4 bases and 6 bases, with 12 bases remaining between them. Germline lookup yields CDR1 SEHNR and CDR2 FQNEAQ (reference sequence). CDR3 length equals 14 residues. CDR3 bases: TGTGCCAGCAGCTCCGGGGGAGACGATGAAAAACTGTTTTTT. Its protein product is CASSSGGDDEKLFF.

The V and J genes are TRBV5-1 and TRBJ2-1; 9 bases line up with TRBD2. The CDR3 spans 16 residues. CDR1 and CDR2 (germline): SGHRS, YFSETQ. V shed 4 bases, J shed 7 bases, and the junction held 12 bases outside the gene matches. The CDR3 loop is CASSGSGREGQNEQFF. CDR3 nucleotides: TGCGCCAGCAGCGGGTCTGGGCGGGAGGGCCAGAATGAGCAGTTCTTC.

The chain is built from TRBV14 and TRBJ1-6; D gene unclear. In germline, CDR1 is SGHDN, CDR2 FVKESK. Trimming pared 0 bases from V and 8 bases from J, leaving 8 bases between. CDR3 length: 14 amino acids. CDR3 sequence (DNA): TGTGCCAGCAGCCAAGAGTCAACCTATTCACCCCTCCACTTT. As protein: CASSQESTYSPLHF. The whole variable domain, remainder taken from reference TRBV14 and TRBJ1-6, is EAGVTQFPSHSVIEKGQTVTLRCDPISGHDNLYWYRRVMGKEIKFLLHFVKESKQDESGMPNNRFLAERTGGTYSTLKVQPAELEDSGVYFCASSQESTYSPLHFGNGTRLTVT.

This sequence joins TRBV30 and TRBJ2-7, with 8 bases matching TRBD1. The CDR3 contains 13 residues. The trim removed 1 base at V and 6 bases at J, leaving 5 bases unmatched. In germline, CDR1 is GTSNPN, CDR2 SVGIG (reference sequence). Here the CDR3 reads CAWSGTGTIEQYF. The CDR3 DNA reads TGTGCCTGGAGTGGGACAGGGACAATCGAGCAGTACTTC.

The chain joins TRBV9 to TRBJ2-5; D not resolved. This CDR3 contains 12 residues. Trimming removed 4 bases at V and 0 bases at J, with 4 bases between. In germline, CDR1 is SGDLS, CDR2 YYNGEE. CDR3 loop: CASSSNQETQYF. DNA of the CDR3: TGTGCCAGCAGCTCTAACCAAGAGACCCAGTACTTC.

CDR3 nucleotides: TGTGCCAGCAGCTATCAAGATGGGGGGCGGTCAGGAAACACCATATATTTT. This sequence encodes CASSYQDGGRSGNTIYF. The chain has TRBV7-8 and TRBJ1-3; TRBD1 is a possible D gene (6 bases). Germline V gives CDR1 SGHVS, CDR2 FQNEAQ. The V gene lost 4 bases and the J gene lost 4 bases, with 20 bases spanning the gap. This CDR3 contains 17 residues.

The chain uses TRBV11-1 and TRBJ2-1; TRBD2 aligns across 12 bases. CDR3 size: 15 residues. V was clipped by 5 bases and J by 5 bases; unmatched bases: 4. Per the germline V gene, CDR1 is SGHAT and CDR2 is FQDESV (reference sequence). For the CDR3, the DNA is TGTGCCAGCAGCCCTCGGACTAGCGGGGACAATGAGCAGTTCTTC. Translated: CASSPRTSGDNEQFF. The variable domain in full, with the rest retrieved from reference TRBV11-1 and TRBJ2-1, is EAEVAQSPRYKITEKSQAVAFWCDPISGHATLYWYRQILGQGPELLVQFQDESVVDDSQLPKDRFSAERLKGVDSTLKIQPAELGDSAMYLCASSPRTSGDNEQFFGPGTRLTVL.

This chain connects TRBV6-6 to TRBJ1-5; TRBD1 might be the D (5 bases). The CDR3 is 13 amino acids. In germline, CDR1 is MNHNY, CDR2 SVGAGI (reference sequence). V dropped 10 bases and J dropped 6 bases, with 16 bases sitting between them. The DNA of the CDR3 is TGTGCCACCGGGGGGGGGTCCGGTCAGCCCCAGCATTTT. Its protein is CATGGGSGQPQHF.

The chain uses TRBV24-1 and TRBJ1-5; perhaps TRBD1 as D (5 bases). CDR3 length: 14 residues. Germline CDR1 is KGHDR and CDR2 is SFDVKD. Trimming shortened V by 9 bases and J by 0 bases, and 11 bases separated the two germline ends. For the CDR3, the DNA is TGTGCCACCGAAGGGACGGATAGCAATCAGCCCCAGCATTTT. As protein: CATEGTDSNQPQHF.

This clone was picked up many times. This rearrangement joins TRBV7-2 to TRBJ1-2; D ambiguous. Germline CDR1 reads SGHTA; CDR2 reads FQGNSA. V was cut by 0 bases and J by 4 bases, with 9 bases left in between. The CDR3 runs to 14 residues. CDR3 nucleotides: TGTGCCAGCAGCTTAGCCGGAAAACCCTATGGCTACACCTTC. Its protein is CASSLAGKPYGYTF. The full variable domain, in which reference TRBV7-2 and TRBJ1-2 provide the parts outside the CDR3, is GAGVSQSPSNKVTEKGKDVELRCDPISGHTALYWYRQSLGQGLEFLIYFQGNSAPDKSGLPSDRFSAERTGGSVSTLTIQRTQQEDSAVYLCASSLAGKPYGYTFGSGTRLTVV.

The chain recombines TRBV7-3 with TRBJ2-3; D is possibly TRBD1 or TRBD2 (5 bases each). V gave up 1 base and J gave up 2 bases, with 7 bases separating them. Germline loops: CDR1 SGHTA, CDR2 FQGTGA. The CDR3 consists of 14 residues. In DNA, the CDR3 is TGTGCCAGCAGCTTAAGTGGGACCACAGATACGCAGTATTTT. This sequence encodes CASSLSGTTDTQYF.

This chain connects TRBV5-4 to TRBJ1-1, with a possible D match to TRBD1 (5 bases). This CDR3 has 13 amino acids. The V end was cut by 4 bases, the J end by 8 bases, with 15 bases between. The germline V gene encodes CDR1 SGHNT and CDR2 YYREEE (reference sequence). The CDR3 region has the DNA TGTGCCAGCAGCCCCGGAGGGGCCGCAGAAGCTTTCTTT. This encodes CASSPGGAAEAFF. Based on the CDR3 plus reference TRBV5-4 and TRBJ1-1, the full variable domain is ETGVTQSPTHLIKTRGQQVTLRCSSQSGHNTVSWYQQALGQGPQFIFQYYREEENGRGNFPPRFSGLQFPNYSSELNVNALELDDSALYLCASSPGGAAEAFFGQGTRLTVV.

The chain recombines TRBV12-3 or TRBV12-4 with TRBJ1-2; perhaps TRBD1 as D (5 bases). The CDR3 is 13 residues long. Trimming pared 6 bases from V and 2 bases from J, leaving 10 bases between. The CDR3 loop reads CASSRTGNYGYTF. The CDR3 nucleotides are TGTGCCAGCAGCCGTACAGGAAACTATGGCTACACCTTC.

DNA for the CDR3: TGTGCCAGCAGCTTAGACAGAATTAATGAAAAACTGTTTTTT. Its translation: CASSLDRINEKLFF. The chain carries TRBV7-8 and TRBJ1-4; no firm D call. This CDR3 is built from 14 residues. Germline V gene lookup returns CDR1 SGHVS and CDR2 FQNEAQ. The V end lost 1 base, the J end lost 4 bases, and 7 bases lay between the germline ends.